One and the same sample provided the 26 T cell receptor beta chains below, sequenced in a study of shared clonotypes between healthy human individuals. Some clones are missing from TCRdb's copy, which holds only in-frame ones; the method was immunoSEQ multiplex PCR. The table shows 2 million to 3 million clones, with approximately 93% occurring only once. The material sequenced was naive CD4+ T cells from PBMCs. Subset in this sample: CD45RA+ positively selected. The origin of the receptors is a man between 18 and 35 years old in good health. Some clones in this sample may be carry-over from other donors' samples.

The CDR3 sequence: CASSTTGGGGYGYTF. Written as DNA, the CDR3 is TGTGCCAGCTCAACAACAGGGGGCGGTGGCTATGGCTACACCTTC. This chain uses TRBV18 with TRBJ1-2, with 9 bases lining up with TRBD1. This CDR3 has 15 residues. Unmatched junction bases numbered 8, after V lost 5 bases and J lost 4 bases. Germline lookup yields CDR1 KGHSH and CDR2 LQKENI.

This chain joins TRBV25-1 and TRBJ1-4; the match to TRBD1 covers 8 bases. The V and J ends lost 3 bases and 8 bases, in that order; junction bases with no gene match: 14. Germline V gene sequence: CDR1 MGHDK, CDR2 SYGVNS. The CDR3 consists of 17 residues. The CDR3 loop is CASSDLALQGTGEKLFF. CDR3 nucleotides: TGTGCCAGCAGTGACCTAGCCCTACAGGGGACAGGAGAAAAACTGTTTTTT. Combining the CDR3 with reference TRBV25-1 and TRBJ1-4 gives the whole variable domain EADIYQTPRYLVIGTGKKITLECSQTMGHDKMYWYQQDPGMELHLIHYSYGVNSTEKGDLSSESTVSRIRTEHFPLTLESARPSHTSQYLCASSDLALQGTGEKLFFGSGTQLSVL.

A note on this clone: Other DNA sequences in this sample translate to the same CDR3. The J gene is TRBJ2-2, the V gene TRBV7-3; D is unresolved. V shed 5 bases and J shed 7 bases, with 8 bases lying between them. Germline lookup yields CDR1 SGHTA and CDR2 FQGTGA. This CDR3 is 12 amino acids long. The CDR3 loop reads CASSREGGELFF. CDR3 DNA: TGTGCCAGCAGCCGAGAAGGCGGGGAGCTGTTTTTT.

The rearrangement uses TRBV9 and TRBJ2-3, with D hard to call. V gave up 4 bases and J gave up 0 bases, with 6 bases separating them. This CDR3 spans 13 amino acids. From germline, CDR1 is SGDLS and CDR2 YYNGEE. CDR3 sequence reads: CASSPGSTDTQYF. CDR3 sequence (DNA): TGTGCCAGCAGCCCGGGTAGCACAGATACGCAGTATTTT.

The chain carries TRBV11-2 and TRBJ1-6, with D maybe TRBD1 (6 bases). Trimming cost V 5 bases and J 5 bases, with 13 bases left between them. Per the germline V gene, CDR1 is SGHAT and CDR2 is FQNNGV. The CDR3 sequence is 15 residues long. CDR3 sequence: CASSPQGYHNSPLHF. In DNA, the CDR3 is TGTGCCAGCAGCCCTCAGGGGTACCATAATTCACCCCTCCACTTT.

This chain connects TRBV6-5 to TRBJ1-1, with D possibly matching TRBD1 (5 bases). Germline V gives CDR1 MNHEY, CDR2 SVGAGI. Trimming removed 0 bases from V and 10 bases from J, with 15 bases in between. This CDR3 region has 14 residues. The CDR3 sequence: CASSYSGQTGGAFF. CDR3 bases: TGTGCCAGCAGTTACTCTGGGCAGACGGGGGGAGCTTTCTTT.

This clone appeared a single time. The V and J genes are TRBV7-9 and TRBJ1-1; D gene uncertain. Germline CDR1 and CDR2: SEHNR and FQNEAQ (reference sequence). V was trimmed by 3 bases and J by 0 bases, leaving 8 bases between them. The CDR3 runs to 14 residues. CDR3 in DNA: TGTGCCAGCAGCTTCAGTCGGGTGAACACTGAAGCTTTCTTT. Residues: CASSFSRVNTEAFF.

A remark on this clone: Other DNA variants within this sample encode the same CDR3. This CDR3 is CASSLRDTGELFF. The CDR3 nucleotides are TGTGCCAGCAGCCTGCGGGACACCGGGGAGCTGTTTTTT. The genes are TRBV7-9 and TRBJ2-2, with D possibly matching TRBD2 (5 bases). Trimming shortened V by 5 bases and J by 3 bases, and 7 bases separated the two germline ends. CDR1 is SEHNR, CDR2 FQNEAQ, per germline (reference sequence). The CDR3 is 13 amino acids.

CDR3 coding DNA: TGCGCCAGCAGCTCCGGGACAGGGAACACCGGGGAGCTGTTTTTT. This sequence encodes CASSSGTGNTGELFF. The chain has TRBV4-1 and TRBJ2-2; 8 bases fit TRBD1. Germline CDR1 and CDR2: MGHRA and YSYEKL. The CDR3 consists of 15 residues. With V trimmed by 5 bases and J by 1 base, 3 bases remained unmatched.

In the case of this clone: Other DNA sequences in the same sample also yield this CDR3. The chain joins TRBV9 to TRBJ1-1, with 7 bases aligning to TRBD1. The germline V gene encodes CDR1 SGDLS and CDR2 YYNGEE. The V gene end was trimmed by 2 bases and the J gene end by 1 base; junction bases not matched to a gene: 5. CDR3 length equals 15 residues. The CDR3 region has the DNA TGTGCCAGCAGCGTGGTGGGACAGACGAACACTGAAGCTTTCTTT. Translation gives CASSVVGQTNTEAFF.

The chain couples TRBV27 to TRBJ1-4; D gene ambiguous. Trimming cost V 6 bases and J 0 bases, with 8 bases left between them. CDR1 and CDR2 (germline): MNHEY, SMNVEV (reference sequence). The CDR3 length is 14 residues. CDR3 DNA: TGTGCCAGCAGGCTACACGCAACTAATGAAAAACTGTTTTTT. It translates to CASRLHATNEKLFF.

The rearrangement links TRBV2 to TRBJ1-1; D is ambiguous. This CDR3 has 14 residues. Looked up from germline, CDR1 is SNHLY and CDR2 is FYNNEI. V lost 3 bases and J 6 bases, leaving 14 bases between the germline ends. CDR3 DNA: TGTGCCAGCAGTGACTACCGTGTGAATTCTGAAGCTTTCTTT. It yields the protein CASSDYRVNSEAFF. Supplemented by reference TRBV2 and TRBJ1-1, the full variable domain reads EPEVTQTPSHQVTQMGQEVILRCVPISNHLYFYWYRQILGQKVEFLVSFYNNEISEKSEIFDDQFSVERPDGSNFTLKIRSTKLEDSAMYFCASSDYRVNSEAFFGQGTRLTVV.

The chain couples TRBV25-1 to TRBJ2-7; 7 bases are a match to TRBD2. CDR3 size: 11 residues. The germline CDR1 and CDR2 sequences are MGHDK and SYGVNS. Trimming at V came to 8 bases and at J to 5 bases, leaving 3 bases not matched to a gene. The CDR3 coding sequence is TGTGCCAGCGCCGGGAGGAACGAGCAGTACTTC. Translation: CASAGRNEQYF.

The chain employs TRBV2 and TRBJ2-3; D call uncertain. V was pared by 5 bases and J by 4 bases, with 10 bases between. Germline V lookup: CDR1 SNHLY, CDR2 FYNNEI. The CDR3 has 13 residues. CDR3: CASSMNNADTQYF. The CDR3 DNA is TGTGCCAGCAGTATGAATAACGCAGATACGCAGTATTTT.

The chain is built from TRBV28 and TRBJ2-5; D is unclear. Germline V gene data show CDR1 as MDHEN and CDR2 as SYDVKM. The CDR3 has 13 amino acids. Trimming removed 6 bases at V and 5 bases at J, with 13 bases between. The CDR3 loop reads CASSPHKPETQYF. CDR3 DNA sequence: TGTGCCAGCAGCCCCCACAAGCCCGAGACCCAGTACTTC.

The rearrangement links TRBV6-4 to TRBJ1-1; D might be TRBD1 (5 bases). Germline V gene data show CDR1 as MRHNA and CDR2 as SNTAGT. V was cut by 4 bases and J by 4 bases, with 10 bases left in between. The CDR3 covers 13 residues. The CDR3 sequence: CASSVREGTEAFF. The CDR3 coding sequence is TGTGCCAGCAGTGTCAGGGAAGGCACTGAAGCTTTCTTT.

With regard to this clone: Other DNA sequences in this specimen translate into the identical CDR3. CDR3 sequence (DNA): TGTGCCAGCAGTCTCGGTGGGGCGAACACCGGGGAGCTGTTTTTT. Translation gives CASSLGGANTGELFF. The gene calls are TRBV28 and TRBJ2-2, with D uncertain. CDR1 and CDR2 from the germline V gene are MDHEN and SYDVKM. V lost 5 bases to trimming and J lost 0 bases, with 10 bases between them. The CDR3 covers 15 residues.

The chain combines TRBV10-1 with TRBJ1-1, with TRBD1 as a possible D gene (5 bases). Deletions cut 6 bases from V and 8 bases from J, with 13 bases between. This CDR3 is built from 12 residues. The germline V gene has CDR1 WNHNN and CDR2 SYGVQD (reference sequence). The CDR3 here is CASSSRDGEAFF. In DNA, the CDR3 is TGCGCCAGCAGCTCCCGGGACGGAGAAGCTTTCTTT.

The rearrangement joins TRBV5-8 to TRBJ1-4; TRBD1 is a possible D gene (6 bases). V was clipped by 4 bases and J by 11 bases, with 21 bases between them. CDR3 size: 15 residues. Germline V gives CDR1 SGHTS, CDR2 YDEGEE. The DNA of the CDR3 is TGTGCCAGCAGCCCCAGGGGAAGTCTGGGCGGGAAACTGTTTTTT. Translated, it gives CASSPRGSLGGKLFF. Using reference TRBV5-8 and TRBJ1-4 for the parts outside the CDR3, the full variable domain is EAGVTQSPTHLIKTRGQQATLRCSPISGHTSVYWYQQALGLGLQFLLWYDEGEERNRGNFPPRFSGRQFPNYSSELNVNALELEDSALYLCASSPRGSLGGKLFFGSGTQLSVL.

This chain joins TRBV7-3 and TRBJ2-1; D not certain. CDR3 length equals 12 residues. Germline V gene data show CDR1 as SGHTA and CDR2 as FQGTGA. Trimming removed 5 bases from V and 5 bases from J, with 7 bases in between. The CDR3 sequence is CASSTRDNEQFF. The CDR3, as DNA: TGTGCCAGCAGCACTCGGGACAATGAGCAGTTCTTC. The full variable domain, with the rest looked up from reference TRBV7-3 and TRBJ2-1, is GAGVSQTPSNKVTEKGKYVELRCDPISGHTALYWYRQSLGQGPEFLIYFQGTGAADDSGLPNDRFFAVRPEGSVSTLKIQRTERGDSAVYLCASSTRDNEQFFGPGTRLTVL.

V and J are TRBV7-3 and TRBJ2-1; 10 bases map to TRBD1. Trimming took 3 bases from V and 6 from J; bases not matched to a gene: 2. This CDR3 has 14 amino acids. CDR1 SGHTA and CDR2 FQGTGA come from the germline V gene. As DNA, the CDR3 is TGTGCCAGCAGCTTCGGACAGGGGGTCAATGAGCAGTTCTTC. Amino acid sequence: CASSFGQGVNEQFF.

The V and J genes are TRBV7-2 and TRBJ2-3, with 8 bases lining up with TRBD2. The CDR3 length is 14 residues. Unmatched junction bases numbered 6, after V lost 8 bases and J lost 2 bases. Germline V CDR1 and CDR2: SGHTA, FQGNSA. CDR3 amino acids: CASVLLAATDTQYF. CDR3 coding DNA: TGTGCCAGCGTACTACTAGCGGCCACAGATACGCAGTATTTT. The variable domain in full, completed from reference TRBV7-2 and TRBJ2-3, reads GAGVSQSPSNKVTEKGKDVELRCDPISGHTALYWYRQSLGQGLEFLIYFQGNSAPDKSGLPSDRFSAERTGGSVSTLTIQRTQQEDSAVYLCASVLLAATDTQYFGPGTRLTVL.

The chain joins TRBV5-1 to TRBJ2-2; a weak D match, TRBD1 (6 bases). The V end lost 7 bases, the J end lost 8 bases, and 27 bases lay between the germline ends. CDR1 is SGHRS and CDR2 is YFSETQ in the germline V gene. CDR3 length: 17 amino acids. The DNA of the CDR3 is TGCGCCAGCGGCCCGTTTGTTCTGGACAGTGTCTCTGGGGAGCTGTTTTTT. Its translation is CASGPFVLDSVSGELFF.

CDR3 DNA sequence: TGCGCCAGCAGCTGGGGGGGTGGTCTTACCGAGCAGTACTTC. Translated: CASSWGGGLTEQYF. The V and J genes are TRBV5-1 and TRBJ2-7, with TRBD2 matching over 7 bases. The CDR3 consists of 14 residues. Trimming removed 3 bases from V and 6 bases from J; junction bases left unmatched: 9. Germline values: CDR1 SGHRS, CDR2 YFSETQ.

The chain carries TRBV28 and TRBJ1-5; D unresolved. Germline V gene sequence: CDR1 MDHEN, CDR2 SYDVKM. Trimming took off 6 bases at V and 9 bases at J, with 24 bases between the two ends. The CDR3 covers 16 residues. The CDR3 nucleotides read TGTGCCAGCAGCTACCCTTCAAGACCCACGGGAGGGCCCCAGCATTTT. Its protein product is CASSYPSRPTGGPQHF. The complete variable domain, with remaining parts taken from reference TRBV28 and TRBJ1-5, reads DVKVTQSSRYLVKRTGEKVFLECVQDMDHENMFWYRQDPGLGLRLIYFSYDVKMKEKGDIPEGYSVSREKKERFSLILESASTNQTSMYLCASSYPSRPTGGPQHFGDGTRLSIL.

The rearrangement uses TRBV5-1 and TRBJ2-7; D is undetermined. Trimming removed 0 bases from V and 10 bases from J, with 8 bases in between. This CDR3 is 11 amino acids long. In germline, CDR1 is SGHRS, CDR2 YFSETQ. The CDR3 reads CASSLGPDQYF. The CDR3 DNA follows: TGCGCCAGCAGCTTGGGGCCGGATCAGTACTTC.